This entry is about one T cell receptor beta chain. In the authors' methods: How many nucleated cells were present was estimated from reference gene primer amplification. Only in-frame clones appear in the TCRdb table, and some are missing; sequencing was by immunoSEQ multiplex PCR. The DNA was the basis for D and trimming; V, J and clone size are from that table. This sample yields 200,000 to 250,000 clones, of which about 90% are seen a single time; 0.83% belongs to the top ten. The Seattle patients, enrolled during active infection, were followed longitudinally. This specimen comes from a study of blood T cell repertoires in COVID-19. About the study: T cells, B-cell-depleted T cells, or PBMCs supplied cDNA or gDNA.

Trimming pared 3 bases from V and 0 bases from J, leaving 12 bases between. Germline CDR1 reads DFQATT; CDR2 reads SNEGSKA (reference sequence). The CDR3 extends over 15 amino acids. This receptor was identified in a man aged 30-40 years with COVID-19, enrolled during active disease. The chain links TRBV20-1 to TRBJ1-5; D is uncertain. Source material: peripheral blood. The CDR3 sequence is CSASSGLSSNQPQHF. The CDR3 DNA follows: TGCAGTGCTAGTAGCGGCCTCAGTAGCAATCAGCCCCAGCATTTT.